In its sample, the clone carrying this T cell receptor (beta chain) was seen many times. What it recognizes is unknown. A library prepared for alpha chains yielded this beta chain as an off-target read; its size is of little meaning. This sample is part of a study of spatial heterogeneity in lung cancer. Study conclusions and caveats: For expanded intratumoral alpha and beta TCRs, counts tracked tumor mutation counts.

CDR3 length: 15 residues. The V end lost 5 bases, the J end lost 4 bases, and 17 bases lay between the germline ends. The germline V gene encodes CDR1 SNHLY and CDR2 FYNNEI. Time point indicated: sample taken at primary tumor resection. TCRdb recomputed calls from the 5' RACE reads with MiXCR, one row per CDR3 protein. Here the sample spans about 10,000 distinct CDR3 sequences, about 6.5% being singletons. This chain connects TRBV2 to TRBJ2-5, with unresolved D. The starting material was lung tumor tissue, obtained at surgery. The receptor comes from a male donor with early-stage non-small cell lung cancer. DNA for the CDR3: TGTGCCAGCAGTTCCTATATACCCCCTCGAGAGACCCAGTACTTC. Translating gives CASSSYIPPRETQYF.